Below are 24 T cell receptor beta chains sequenced from a single sample in a study of blood T cell repertoires in COVID-19. Produced via immunoSEQ multiplex PCR; TCRdb's table is partial and in-frame only. The sample shows 120,000 or so clones, over 75% of them seen only once. Sequences were obtained from peripheral blood. All receptors derive from a man in his sixties with active or convalescent COVID-19.

This clone came up a few times. V usage is TRBV15 and J usage is TRBJ2-1; no reliable D call. Germline loops: CDR1 LNHNV, CDR2 YYDKDF (reference sequence). CDR3 length: 17 residues. V was clipped by 3 bases and J by 0 bases, with 15 bases between them. Here the CDR3 reads CATSRGPTTSSYNEQFF. CDR3 nucleotides: TGTGCCACCAGCAGGGGCCCTACGACGAGCTCCTACAATGAGCAGTTCTTC. Full variable domain (missing parts from reference TRBV15 and TRBJ2-1): DAMVIQNPRYQVTQFGKPVTLSCSQTLNHNVMYWYQQKSSQAPKLLFHYYDKDFNNEADTPDNFQSRRPNTSFCFLDIRSPGLGDTAMYLCATSRGPTTSSYNEQFFGPGTRLTVL.

This clone was counted between two and nine times. The genes are TRBV5-1 and TRBJ1-6, with D hard to call. The CDR3 is made up of 17 amino acids. Looked up from germline, CDR1 is SGHRS and CDR2 is YFSETQ. The germline V and J ends were trimmed by 1 base and 5 bases, with 16 bases remaining between them. This CDR3 is CASSLKLNPRDNSPLHF. DNA for the CDR3: TGCGCCAGCAGCTTGAAACTTAACCCCCGGGATAATTCACCCCTCCACTTT.

The chain is built from TRBV9 and TRBJ2-1; a possible D gene is TRBD2 (6 bases). The germline V gene has CDR1 SGDLS and CDR2 YYNGEE. The V gene lost 0 bases and the J gene lost 9 bases, with 16 bases spanning the gap. The CDR3 is 15 residues long. DNA of the CDR3: TGTGCCAGCAGCGTAGGGTGGCTAGCGAGCGGTGAGCAGTTCTTC. The encoded protein is CASSVGWLASGEQFF. The full variable domain, rest sourced from reference TRBV9 and TRBJ2-1, is DSGVTQTPKHLITATGQRVTLRCSPRSGDLSVYWYQQSLDQGLQFLIQYYNGEERAKGNILERFSAQQFPDLHSELNLSSLELGDSALYFCASSVGWLASGEQFFGPGTRLTVL.

The rearrangement links TRBV6-5 to TRBJ2-1; D perhaps matches TRBD1 (5 bases). This CDR3 has 14 residues. The ends were cut back, 6 bases at V and 7 bases at J, with 16 bases in the middle. Per the germline V gene, CDR1 is MNHEY and CDR2 is SVGAGI. CDR3 nucleotide sequence: TGTGCCAGCAGGAATGGGCAGGGATGGAATGAGCAGTTCTTC. It codes for CASRNGQGWNEQFF.

This clone appeared once. This chain joins TRBV10-3 and TRBJ1-2; 7 nucleotides align to TRBD1. The CDR3 is 13 amino acids. V was clipped by 3 bases and J by 6 bases; unmatched bases: 4. Germline lookup yields CDR1 ENHRY and CDR2 SYGVKD. CDR3: CAISEYTGDGYTF. CDR3 nucleotides: TGTGCCATCAGTGAATATACAGGGGATGGCTACACCTTC.

The CDR3, as DNA: TGTGCCAGCGCGGCGACTAGCGGGGCCTACGAGCAGTACTTC. The encoded protein is CASAATSGAYEQYF. The J gene is TRBJ2-7, the V gene TRBV28; 11 bases line up with TRBD2. This CDR3 has 14 amino acids. The V segment lost 8 bases and the J segment 2 bases; nucleotides outside the gene matches: 5. The germline gives CDR1 MDHEN, CDR2 SYDVKM.

This chain joins TRBV24-1 and TRBJ1-1; D ambiguous. The V end lost 6 bases, the J end lost 4 bases, and 8 bases lay between the germline ends. Germline V gene sequence: CDR1 KGHDR, CDR2 SFDVKD. The CDR3 is 12 residues long. CDR3 loop: CATSNRGTEAFF. In DNA, the CDR3 is TGTGCCACCAGTAACCGGGGCACTGAAGCTTTCTTT.

The rearrangement links TRBV4-3 to TRBJ2-7; D not resolved. The germline gives CDR1 LGHNA, CDR2 YSLEER. V lost 0 bases and J 7 bases, leaving 13 bases between the germline ends. The CDR3 sequence is 14 residues long. The CDR3 nucleotides are TGCGCCAGCAGCCAAGATCTCCGATTGAGGGAGCAGTACTTC. Residues: CASSQDLRLREQYF.

The rearrangement links TRBV7-2 to TRBJ2-1; 9 bases agree with TRBD2. The V gene end was trimmed by 0 bases and the J gene end by 2 bases; junction bases not matched to a gene: 8. Germline values: CDR1 SGHTA, CDR2 FQGNSA. The CDR3 covers 18 residues. In DNA, the CDR3 is TGTGCCAGCAGCTTAGCGAGCCAACTAGCGGGTCCCTACAATGAGCAGTTCTTC. Its translation: CASSLASQLAGPYNEQFF.

The CDR3 DNA reads TGTGCCAGCAGCTTAGATCGGTACACAGATACGCAGTATTTT. As protein: CASSLDRYTDTQYF. The chain couples TRBV7-2 to TRBJ2-3; no clear D gene. The CDR3 spans 14 residues. CDR1 and CDR2 from the germline V gene are SGHTA and FQGNSA. The V gene lost 1 base and the J gene lost 2 bases, with 7 bases spanning the gap.

The rearrangement joins TRBV3-1 (or the pseudogene TRBV3-2) to TRBJ2-3; no firm D call. The CDR3 is 12 residues long. V was shortened by 3 bases and J by 5 bases, with 6 bases between the two germline ends. Germline V gives CDR1 LGHDT, CDR2 YNNKEL (reference sequence). The CDR3 nucleotides are TGTGCCAGCAGCCAGAGTGGAGATACGCAGTATTTT. This encodes CASSQSGDTQYF.

The rearrangement uses TRBV10-3 and TRBJ2-7, with 8 bases lining up with TRBD1. The CDR3 extends over 14 amino acids. The germline gives CDR1 ENHRY, CDR2 SYGVKD. V lost 6 bases, J lost 5 bases, and 9 bases stayed unmatched. The CDR3 reads CAIRAPGQVDEQYF. As DNA, the CDR3 is TGTGCCATCAGAGCCCCGGGACAGGTCGACGAGCAGTACTTC.

This clone was recorded only once. V usage is TRBV21-1 and J usage is TRBJ2-3; no check of the table's D call, TRBD2, against the DNA was made. TRBV21-1 is classified as a pseudogene. There are 17 residues in the CDR3. The DNA for the CDR3 is TGTGCCAGCAGCAGGACGAGGGGGGGGACCCTCGCAGATACGCAGTATTTT. Translated: CASSRTRGGTLADTQYF.

The rearrangement joins TRBV6-5 to TRBJ2-7, with 7 positions matching TRBD2. The CDR3 loop spans 15 amino acids. The germline V gene has CDR1 MNHEY and CDR2 SVGAGI. The J segment lost 3 bases and the V segment lost 6 bases, leaving 11 bases of the junction unmatched. This CDR3 is CASRPLLADIYEQYF. In DNA form, the CDR3 reads TGTGCCAGCAGGCCACTTCTAGCGGATATCTACGAGCAGTACTTC.

The rearrangement links TRBV2 to TRBJ2-3; 7 positions match TRBD1. Germline CDR1 reads SNHLY; CDR2 reads FYNNEI. The J segment lost 3 bases and the V segment lost 7 bases, leaving 7 bases of the junction unmatched. This CDR3 has 14 amino acids. CDR3 sequence reads: CASTAGGGTDTQYF. CDR3 DNA: TGTGCCAGCACCGCAGGGGGTGGGACAGATACGCAGTATTTT.

The J gene is TRBJ2-3, the V gene TRBV12-2; the tabulated D call, TRBD2, remains unverified against the DNA. TRBV12-2 is flagged as a pseudogene. The CDR3 has 11 residues. The CDR3 protein is CASRLELLEYF. The CDR3 bases are TGTGCAAGTCGCTTAGAACTACTAGAGTATTTT.

The gene calls are TRBV7-8 and TRBJ1-2; 9 nucleotides align to TRBD1. The CDR3 has 15 residues. Germline trimming cut 5 bases from V and 3 bases from J; bases unmatched to any gene: 7. In germline, CDR1 is SGHVS, CDR2 FQNEAQ. The chain's CDR3 is CASSREGQGDYGYTF. CDR3 DNA: TGTGCCAGCAGCCGAGAGGGACAGGGCGACTATGGCTACACCTTC.

V and J are TRBV11-2 and TRBJ2-7, with unresolved D. With 2 bases removed from V and 3 bases from J, the gap between germline ends came to 8 bases. In germline, CDR1 is SGHAT, CDR2 FQNNGV. The CDR3 contains 13 residues. CDR3 coding DNA: TGTGCCAGCAGCTTAAATTCAGTCTACGAGCAGTACTTC. Protein sequence: CASSLNSVYEQYF.

This chain links TRBV7-2 with TRBJ2-1; TRBD1 is a possible D gene (6 bases). Germline V gives CDR1 SGHTA, CDR2 FQGNSA. CDR3 size: 15 residues. V dropped 1 base and J dropped 12 bases, with 19 bases sitting between them. CDR3 amino acids: CASSLGDRGQFRQFF. The DNA for the CDR3 is TGTGCCAGCAGCTTAGGTGATAGGGGACAATTTAGGCAGTTCTTC.

The chain recombines TRBV24-1 with TRBJ1-2, with D possibly being TRBD1 (5 bases). The germline V and J ends were trimmed by 1 base and 3 bases, with 14 bases remaining between them. Germline V gene sequence: CDR1 KGHDR, CDR2 SFDVKD. CDR3 length equals 16 residues. DNA for the CDR3: TGTGCCACCAGTGATTTTGGGGCAGGCCTTTACTATGGCTACACCTTC. As protein: CATSDFGAGLYYGYTF.

This clone was picked up a small number of times. The chain has TRBV5-6 and TRBJ2-1; possibly TRBD2 for D (5 bases). CDR1 and CDR2 (germline): SGHDT, YYEEEE. This CDR3 has 15 amino acids. Between the trimmed V and J ends, which lost 0 bases and 5 bases, there was a span of 12 bases. The CDR3 DNA sequence: TGTGCCAGCAGCTTGGGACTCCTGAGGGACAATGAGCAGTTCTTC. Translating gives CASSLGLLRDNEQFF.

The chain has TRBV3-1 (or the pseudogene TRBV3-2) and TRBJ2-3; TRBD2 aligns across 7 bases. This CDR3 is built from 16 residues. The trim removed 2 bases at V and 6 bases at J, leaving 11 bases unmatched. The V gene's germline CDR1 is LGHDT and CDR2 YNNKEL (reference sequence). The chain's CDR3 is CASSQRSPSGRDTQYF. CDR3 DNA: TGTGCCAGCAGCCAACGGTCCCCTAGCGGTAGGGATACGCAGTATTTT.

The table lists this clone with a count of one. The chain employs TRBV11-3 and TRBJ2-1, with TRBD2 matching over 9 bases. With 3 bases clipped from V and 5 bases from J, the junction kept 11 bases outside the gene matches. This CDR3 has 17 amino acids. Germline loops: CDR1 SGHNT, CDR2 YENEEA. This CDR3 reads CASSFAGGPTGNNEQFF. CDR3 sequence (DNA): TGTGCCAGCAGCTTCGCGGGAGGGCCCACTGGAAACAATGAGCAGTTCTTC.

V is TRBV19 and J is TRBJ1-3; D gene unclear. There are 17 residues in the CDR3. The V and J ends lost 2 bases and 1 base respectively, with 15 bases between them. Germline CDR1 LNHDA, CDR2 SQIVND (reference sequence). The CDR3: CASSITSRPESGNTIYF. CDR3 nucleotide sequence: TGTGCCAGTAGTATAACCTCACGACCGGAGTCTGGAAACACCATATATTTT.